This T cell receptor (beta chain) was obtained from a study of blood T cell repertoires in COVID-19. Background on the study: COVID-19 samples from acute and convalescent phases originated in the United States, Italy and Spain. Sources were T cells, B-cell-depleted T cells, or PBMCs; the material itself was cDNA or gDNA.

Authors' analysis steps: Nucleated cell counts were estimated from reference gene primer amplification. Profiled with immunoSEQ multiplex PCR; TCRdb holds only in-frame clones, not every one. Clonal size and the V and J genes are those of that table, whereas D and trimming came from the DNA. Of more than 150,000 clones listed, 84% are singletons. The CDR3 runs 14 residues. Germline CDR1 reads SGHKS; CDR2 reads YYEKEE (reference sequence). V gave up 4 bases and J gave up 5 bases; unmatched junction bases: 8. The TCR originated in a man between 18 and 35 years old with active or convalescent COVID-19. The chain employs TRBV5-5 and TRBJ1-2, with 7 nucleotides matching TRBD1. Sequencing used peripheral blood. Here the CDR3 DNA reads TGTGCCAGCAGCCCCGGGACAGATACTTATGGCTACACCTTC. This encodes CASSPGTDTYGYTF.